The clone carrying this T cell receptor (beta chain) was counted a few times. The sample belongs to a study of blood T cells in healthy people across ages. Combining a sample-barcoded 5' primer with a J-beta primer mix, a second PCR ran for 7 to 11 cycles. TCRdb re-called the 5' RACE reads through MiXCR, storing one row per CDR3 protein. The sample carries over 750,000 distinct CDR3 sequences, 20% to 30% recorded once. The trim removed 1 base at V and 6 bases at J, leaving 2 bases unmatched. Germline V lookup: CDR1 SEHNR, CDR2 FQNEAQ (reference sequence). The length of the CDR3 is 13 residues. These same data were also listed under a study on T cells of mothers and their children.

The TCR sequence derives from a boy aged 10-17 years in good health. The chain carries TRBV7-9 and TRBJ1-2; 7 bases are a match to TRBD1. The sequencing input was blood. The CDR3 loop is CASSLGGGDGYTF. CDR3 nucleotides: TGTGCCAGCAGCTTAGGAGGGGGCGATGGCTACACCTTC.